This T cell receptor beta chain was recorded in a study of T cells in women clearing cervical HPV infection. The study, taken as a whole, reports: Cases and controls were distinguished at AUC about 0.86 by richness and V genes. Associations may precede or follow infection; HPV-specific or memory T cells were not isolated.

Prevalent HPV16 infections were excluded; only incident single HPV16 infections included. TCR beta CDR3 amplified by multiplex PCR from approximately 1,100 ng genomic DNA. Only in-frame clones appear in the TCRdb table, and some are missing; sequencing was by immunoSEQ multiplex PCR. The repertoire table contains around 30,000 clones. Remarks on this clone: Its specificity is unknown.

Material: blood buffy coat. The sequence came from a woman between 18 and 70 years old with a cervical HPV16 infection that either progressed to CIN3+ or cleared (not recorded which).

CDR3 loop: CASSLFSGRGGTDTQYF. CDR3 bases read: TGTGCCAGCAGCTTATTCTCGGGGCGGGGGGGCACAGATACG. The chain links TRBV7-8 to TRBJ2-3, with 8 bases matching TRBD2. Coverage ceases 3 residues before the CDR3 finishes, and the germline J gene fills in the end. This CDR3 spans 17 amino acids. The germline V gene has CDR1 SGHVS and CDR2 FQNEAQ. Trimming took 2 bases from V and 1 from J; bases not matched to a gene: 8. Full variable domain (outside the CDR3, taken from reference TRBV7-8 and TRBJ2-3): GAGVSQSPRYKVAKRGQDVALRCDPISGHVSLFWYQQALGQGPEFLTYFQNEAQLDKSGLPSDRFFAERPEGSVSTLKIQRTQQEDSAVYLCASSLFSGRGGTDTQYFGPGTRLTVL.